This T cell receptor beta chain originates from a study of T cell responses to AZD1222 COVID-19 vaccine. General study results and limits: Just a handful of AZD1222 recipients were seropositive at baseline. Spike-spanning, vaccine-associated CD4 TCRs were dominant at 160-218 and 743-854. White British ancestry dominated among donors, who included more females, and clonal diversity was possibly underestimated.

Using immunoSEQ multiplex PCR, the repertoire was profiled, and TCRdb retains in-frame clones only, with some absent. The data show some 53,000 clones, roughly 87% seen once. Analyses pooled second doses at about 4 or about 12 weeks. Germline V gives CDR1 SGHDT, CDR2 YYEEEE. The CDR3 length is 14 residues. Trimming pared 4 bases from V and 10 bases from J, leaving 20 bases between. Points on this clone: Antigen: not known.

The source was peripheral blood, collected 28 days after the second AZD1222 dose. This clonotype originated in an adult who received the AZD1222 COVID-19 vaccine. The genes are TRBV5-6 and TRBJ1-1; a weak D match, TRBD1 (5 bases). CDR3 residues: CASSLGTVNTGAFF. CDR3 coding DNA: TGTGCCAGCAGCCTTGGGACGGTGAACACGGGAGCTTTCTTT.